This T cell receptor (beta chain) is drawn from a study of blood T cells in healthy people across ages. Study-wide background: When template switching was applied, about one barcoded beta molecule was captured per two T cells. Findings of the study overall: Higher diversity and more naive CD4+ cells were features of long-lived donors, compared to aged donors.

The germline V and J ends were trimmed by 1 base and 5 bases, with 11 bases remaining between them. The CDR3 extends over 15 amino acids. In germline, CDR1 is MNHEY, CDR2 SMNVEV (reference sequence). This clonotype was detected a few times. The target antigen is unknown. Primers used in a second PCR of roughly 6 to 12 cycles were a sample-barcoded 5' primer and a J-beta primer mix. Using its own MiXCR run on the 5' RACE reads, TCRdb lists one record per CDR3 protein. The table includes about 1.4 million distinct CDR3 sequences, 59% detected once. Sequences were obtained from blood. The chain is built from TRBV27 and TRBJ1-4; D gene unclear. The clonotype originates from a man aged 18 to 35 in good health. For the CDR3, the DNA is TGTGCCAGCAGTTTATTGGGCCCCCTAAATGAAAAACTGTTTTTT. It is translated as CASSLLGPLNEKLFF.